The 5 T cell receptor beta chains given below trace back to one sample, sequenced in a study of blood T cell repertoires in COVID-19. Measured with immunoSEQ multiplex PCR; TCRdb has only the in-frame clones, and not every one. The table has more than 200,000 clones, around 90% seen once. Material for sequencing was PBMCs or T cells enriched from blood (not recorded which). Every receptor here comes from a woman in her 50s who had recovered from COVID-19.

The rearrangement joins TRBV19 to TRBJ1-2, with TRBD1 matching over 7 bases. The CDR3 totals 14 residues. The germline V gene encodes CDR1 LNHDA and CDR2 SQIVND (reference sequence). V lost 7 bases and J lost 4; bases outside the gene matches: 9. In DNA, the CDR3 is TGTGCCAGTACCTACAAGGGGGCTTCCTATGGCTACACCTTC. Translated: CASTYKGASYGYTF.

This clone has only a few counts. J is TRBJ1-5 and V is TRBV28; D possibly corresponds to TRBD1 (5 bases). Germline CDR1 reads MDHEN; CDR2 reads SYDVKM. CDR3 length: 15 amino acids. Trimming removed 3 bases at V and 2 bases at J, with 11 bases between. The CDR3, as DNA: TGTGCCAGCAGTTTTCGGGGGAGTGGCAATCAGCCCCAGCATTTT. It specifies CASSFRGSGNQPQHF.

The genes are TRBV4-1 and TRBJ2-7, with D uncertain. This CDR3 is 13 amino acids long. V was clipped by 0 bases and J by 5 bases, with 8 bases between them. Germline V gene lookup returns CDR1 MGHRA and CDR2 YSYEKL. For the CDR3, the DNA is TGCGCCAGCAGCCAAGAACACGCAAACGAGCAGTACTTC. Translating gives CASSQEHANEQYF.

The rearrangement uses TRBV27 and TRBJ2-7, with a weak D call TRBD2 (6 bases). V was cut by 2 bases and J by 6 bases, with 17 bases left in between. This CDR3 comprises 15 residues. Germline V gene data show CDR1 as MNHEY and CDR2 as SMNVEV (reference sequence). The CDR3 DNA reads as TGTGCCAGCAGTTTAGGGTTCGGGAGTACGGCCGAGCAGTACTTC. This codes for CASSLGFGSTAEQYF.

The chain employs TRBV2 and TRBJ2-7; 8 bases are a match to TRBD2. The CDR3 covers 14 residues. With V trimmed by 6 bases and J by 6 bases, 10 bases remained unmatched. The germline CDR1 and CDR2 sequences are SNHLY and FYNNEI. The CDR3 region is CASRKEAGEGEQYF. The CDR3 region has the DNA TGTGCCAGCAGAAAGGAAGCGGGAGAAGGCGAGCAGTACTTC.